What follows are 17 T cell receptor beta chains derived from one specimen sequenced in a study of CD8 T cells in ankylosing spondylitis. From the 5' RACE reads, TCRdb called clonotypes with MiXCR, one entry per CDR3 protein. The sample records approximately 350,000 distinct CDR3 sequences, 20% being singletons. Sequencing used blood, either unsorted or a sorted T cell fraction (not recorded which). These receptors all stem from a male donor with ankylosing spondylitis or in good health (not recorded which).

This clonotype occurred a few times. The chain joins TRBV3-1 to TRBJ2-5; the D gene is possibly TRBD2 (8 bases). CDR3 length equals 14 residues. From germline, CDR1 is LGHDT and CDR2 YNNKEL (reference sequence). V was clipped by 4 bases and J by 5 bases, with 14 bases between them. The CDR3 DNA reads as TGTGCCAGCAGCCCGACAGGGACTAGGGAGACCCAGTACTTC. Protein product: CASSPTGTRETQYF.

This clonotype was detected a few times. The rearrangement uses TRBV7-9 and TRBJ2-7, with TRBD2 matching 8 bases. Germline CDR1 reads SEHNR; CDR2 reads FQNEAQ (reference sequence). The CDR3 has 14 amino acids. The ends lost 4 bases at V and 4 bases at J; junction bases unmatched: 6. The CDR3 region has the DNA TGTGCCAGCAGCTCCCCCGGGGGGGATTACGAGCAGTACTTC. Translated: CASSSPGGDYEQYF.

This chain uses TRBV25-1 with TRBJ2-7; no reliable D call. There are 9 residues in the CDR3. Germline V gene data show CDR1 as MGHDK and CDR2 as SYGVNS. V gave up 8 bases and J gave up 12 bases, with 11 bases separating them. Here the CDR3 reads CASAPRRYF. The CDR3 nucleotides are TGTGCCAGCGCCCCTCGACGGTACTTC.

This clonotype occurred a few times. The chain couples TRBV20-1 to TRBJ2-7; the D gene is possibly TRBD1 (5 bases). V lost 7 bases, J lost 0 bases, and 13 bases lay in between. Germline CDR1 reads DFQATT; CDR2 reads SNEGSKA (reference sequence). There are 13 residues in the CDR3. The CDR3 reads CSVQTRVSYEQYF. CDR3 nucleotides: TGCAGTGTCCAAACCAGGGTCTCCTACGAGCAGTACTTC.

The chain links TRBV4-1 to TRBJ1-1; D is uncertain. The CDR3 totals 16 residues. The germline V gene has CDR1 MGHRA and CDR2 YSYEKL. Trimming took off 4 bases at V and 0 bases at J, with 15 bases between the two ends. The CDR3 region has the DNA TGCGCCAGCAGCCCAGATGACGGTTACATGAACACTGAAGCTTTCTTT. It codes for CASSPDDGYMNTEAFF.

This clonotype was recorded a few times. The chain's CDR3 is CASSFLGPETQYF. DNA for the CDR3: TGTGCCAGCAGCTTTCTGGGCCCAGAGACCCAGTACTTC. V gene TRBV7-9 combines with J gene TRBJ2-5; no clear D gene. Germline CDR1 SEHNR, CDR2 FQNEAQ (reference sequence). The CDR3 has 13 residues. V shed 3 bases and J shed 4 bases, with 9 bases lying between them.

The CDR3 spells CASKGTGGVLETQYF. CDR3 nucleotide sequence: TGTGCCAGCAAGGGGACAGGGGGCGTATTGGAGACCCAGTACTTC. This chain uses TRBV7-9 with TRBJ2-5, with 12 positions matching TRBD1. Germline CDR1 and CDR2: SEHNR and FQNEAQ (reference sequence). CDR3 size: 15 residues. Trimming removed 7 bases from V and 5 bases from J; junction bases left unmatched: 8.

The CDR3: CASSPEGGSTYNEQFF. DNA for the CDR3: TGTGCCAGCAGCCCGGAGGGGGGTAGTACCTACAATGAGCAGTTCTTC. The chain uses TRBV4-2 and TRBJ2-1, with D perhaps matching TRBD1 or TRBD2 (6 bases each). V shed 4 bases and J shed 2 bases, with 15 bases lying between them. The CDR3 totals 16 residues. CDR1 LGHNA and CDR2 YNFKEQ come from the germline V gene.

The chain links TRBV15 to TRBJ2-3, with unresolved D. This CDR3 has 12 amino acids. The germline V gene has CDR1 LNHNV and CDR2 YYDKDF (reference sequence). The ends were cut back, 1 base at V and 11 bases at J, with 10 bases in the middle. The CDR3 reads CATSRVVGGQYF. The CDR3 DNA follows: TGTGCCACCAGCAGAGTAGTGGGTGGGCAGTATTTT.

There are a few counts of this clonotype. V is TRBV4-1 and J is TRBJ2-2; no definite D call. Looked up from germline, CDR1 is MGHRA and CDR2 is YSYEKL. V was clipped by 1 base and J by 7 bases, with 10 bases between them. CDR3 length: 14 amino acids. The CDR3 DNA follows: TGCGCCAGCAGCCAAGTTCTAGATGGCGGGGAGCTGTTTTTT. Its protein is CASSQVLDGGELFF.

The V gene is TRBV4-1, the J gene TRBJ2-3; D not resolved. Trimming took off 1 base at V and 6 bases at J, with 14 bases between the two ends. Germline lookup yields CDR1 MGHRA and CDR2 YSYEKL. The CDR3 runs 15 residues. DNA for the CDR3: TGCGCCAGCAGCCAAGGGGTACTCCCGCGGGATACGCAGTATTTT. Translating gives CASSQGVLPRDTQYF.

The chain has TRBV15 and TRBJ2-3; D call uncertain. The V end lost 1 base, the J end lost 2 bases, and 7 bases lay between the germline ends. CDR3 length: 14 amino acids. The germline gives CDR1 LNHNV, CDR2 YYDKDF (reference sequence). The CDR3 nucleotides are TGTGCCACCAGCAGAGGTGTTAACACAGATACGCAGTATTTT. It encodes CATSRGVNTDTQYF.

At least ten counts were recorded for this clonotype. The chain is built from TRBV6-5 and TRBJ2-7; TRBD2 agrees at 15 bases. Germline lookup yields CDR1 MNHEY and CDR2 SVGAGI. CDR3 length: 21 residues. Trimming took 2 bases from V and 5 from J; bases not matched to a gene: 19. This CDR3 is CASSYPAVVGLAGGPKNEQYF. CDR3 DNA sequence: TGTGCCAGCAGTTACCCCGCCGTAGTCGGACTAGCGGGGGGGCCAAAGAACGAGCAGTACTTC.

The gene calls are TRBV10-2 and TRBJ2-3; TRBD2 agrees at 14 bases. Trimming removed 6 bases from V and 4 bases from J; junction bases left unmatched: 12. The CDR3 has 18 amino acids. Germline-derived CDR1 and CDR2 are WSHSY and SAAADI. CDR3 nucleotide sequence: TGCGCCAGCAGACCGGGACTAGCGGGGGATTTGAACGCAGATACGCAGTATTTT. Translating gives CASRPGLAGDLNADTQYF.

The J gene is TRBJ1-1, the V gene TRBV30; D remains unclear. Germline loops: CDR1 GTSNPN, CDR2 SVGIG (reference sequence). V lost 5 bases and J lost 3, with 13 bases in between. The CDR3 sequence is 13 residues long. CDR3 in DNA: TGTGCCTGGGGGAAGTCCCCCCACACTGAAGCTTTCTTT. It specifies CAWGKSPHTEAFF.

This clonotype was seen only a few times. V and J are TRBV10-1 and TRBJ2-5; TRBD2 might be the D (5 bases). CDR3 length: 14 residues. Germline loops: CDR1 WNHNN, CDR2 SYGVQD (reference sequence). V was shortened by 0 bases and J by 5 bases, with 10 bases between the two germline ends. CDR3 sequence: CASSESKGGETQYF. CDR3 coding DNA: TGCGCCAGCAGTGAGTCGAAAGGCGGGGAGACCCAGTACTTC.

The V gene is TRBV19, the J gene TRBJ2-3; 8 bases fit TRBD1. Germline V gene sequence: CDR1 LNHDA, CDR2 SQIVND (reference sequence). The CDR3 totals 15 residues. V dropped 4 bases and J dropped 6; count of bases not matched to a gene: 9. The CDR3 nucleotides are TGTGCCAGTAGTACAGGGGGCTGGTCGAGGGATACGCAGTATTTT. Residues: CASSTGGWSRDTQYF.